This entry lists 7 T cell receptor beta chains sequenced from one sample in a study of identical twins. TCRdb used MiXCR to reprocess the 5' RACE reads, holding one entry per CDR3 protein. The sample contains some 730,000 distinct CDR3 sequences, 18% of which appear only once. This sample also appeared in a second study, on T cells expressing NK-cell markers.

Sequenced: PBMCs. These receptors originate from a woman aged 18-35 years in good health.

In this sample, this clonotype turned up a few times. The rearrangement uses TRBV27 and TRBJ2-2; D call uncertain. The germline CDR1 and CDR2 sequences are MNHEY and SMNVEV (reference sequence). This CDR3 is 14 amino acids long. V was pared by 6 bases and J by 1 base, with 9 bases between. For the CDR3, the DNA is TGTGCCAGCAGCCTGCTTTGGAACACCGGGGAGCTGTTTTTT. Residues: CASSLLWNTGELFF.

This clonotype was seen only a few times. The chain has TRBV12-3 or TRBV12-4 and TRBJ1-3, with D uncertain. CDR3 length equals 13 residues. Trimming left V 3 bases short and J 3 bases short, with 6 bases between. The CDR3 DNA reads TGTGCCAGCAGTTTTAGTTATGGAAACACCATATATTTT. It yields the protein CASSFSYGNTIYF.

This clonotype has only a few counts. CDR3 sequence: CSASQPGQGAVEQFF. CDR3 DNA sequence: TGCAGTGCTAGTCAACCGGGACAGGGGGCTGTCGAGCAGTTCTTC. The chain carries TRBV20-1 and TRBJ2-1, with 12 bases matching TRBD1. The CDR3 covers 15 residues. V shed 3 bases and J 10 bases; nucleotides not matched to a gene: 10. Germline CDR1 reads DFQATT; CDR2 reads SNEGSKA (reference sequence).

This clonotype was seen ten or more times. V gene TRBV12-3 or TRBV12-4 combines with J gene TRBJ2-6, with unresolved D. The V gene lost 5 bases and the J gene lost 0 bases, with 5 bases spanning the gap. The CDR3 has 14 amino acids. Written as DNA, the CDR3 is TGTGCCAGCAGTACCCCCTCTGGGGCCAACGTCCTGACTTTC. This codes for CASSTPSGANVLTF.

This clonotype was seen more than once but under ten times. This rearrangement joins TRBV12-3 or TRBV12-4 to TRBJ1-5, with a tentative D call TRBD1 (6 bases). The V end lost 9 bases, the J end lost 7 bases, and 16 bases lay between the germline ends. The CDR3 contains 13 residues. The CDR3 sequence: CASRGPWGQPQHF. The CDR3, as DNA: TGTGCCAGTCGGGGGCCCTGGGGGCAGCCCCAGCATTTT.

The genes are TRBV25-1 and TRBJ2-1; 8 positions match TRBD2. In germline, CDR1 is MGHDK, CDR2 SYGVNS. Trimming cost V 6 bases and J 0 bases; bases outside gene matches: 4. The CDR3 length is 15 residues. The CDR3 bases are TGTGCCAGCAGACCGCGGGGGGACTCCTACAATGAGCAGTTCTTC. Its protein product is CASRPRGDSYNEQFF.

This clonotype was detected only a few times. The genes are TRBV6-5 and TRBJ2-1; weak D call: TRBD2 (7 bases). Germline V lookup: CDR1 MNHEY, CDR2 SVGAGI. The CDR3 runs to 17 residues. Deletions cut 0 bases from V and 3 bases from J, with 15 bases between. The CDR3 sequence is CASSYSRGGGFYNEQFF. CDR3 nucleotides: TGTGCCAGCAGTTACTCTCGAGGGGGGGGTTTCTACAATGAGCAGTTCTTC.